This entry lists 32 T cell receptor beta chains sequenced from one sample in a study of CD8+ T cells in alopecia areata. It was cDNA, reverse transcribed from extracted RNA, that served as the sequencing template. Sequenced by immunoSEQ multiplex PCR; TCRdb stores in-frame clones only, minus some. The data contain some 160,000 clones, 62% of them seen just once; the ten biggest clones take up 36%. The source material was CD8+ T cells sorted from blood. These receptors were obtained from a human donor in good health.

This clone is a singleton in its sample. Written as DNA, the CDR3 is TGTGCCAGCAGTTTATGGGTAGGAAACATCTGGACTGAGCAGTTCTTC. As protein: CASSLWVGNIWTEQFF. The chain links TRBV27 to TRBJ2-1; no clear D gene. With 1 base removed from V and 9 bases from J, the gap between germline ends came to 19 bases. There are 16 residues in the CDR3. The germline V gene encodes CDR1 MNHEY and CDR2 SMNVEV (reference sequence).

The V and J genes are TRBV6-6 and TRBJ2-1, with D perhaps assigned TRBD1 or TRBD2 (5 bases each). Trimming left V 2 bases short and J 7 bases short, with 9 bases between. There are 13 residues in the CDR3. Per the germline V gene, CDR1 is MNHNY and CDR2 is SVGAGI (reference sequence). CDR3 sequence: CASSYGGRNEQFF. DNA of the CDR3: TGTGCCAGCAGTTACGGGGGACGAAATGAGCAGTTCTTC.

This clone was seen a few times. V and J are TRBV23-1 and TRBJ2-1, with 7 bases lining up with TRBD1. TRBV23-1 falls under the ORF class, with uncertain function. The V gene end was trimmed by 8 bases and the J gene end by 4 bases; junction bases not matched to a gene: 8. This CDR3 is built from 14 residues. CDR3 in amino acids: CASSDRLNYNEQFF. In DNA, the CDR3 is TGCGCCAGCTCGGACAGGCTTAATTACAATGAGCAGTTCTTC.

The genes are TRBV27 and TRBJ1-1, with TRBD1 as a possible D gene (6 bases). Looked up from germline, CDR1 is MNHEY and CDR2 is SMNVEV (reference sequence). Trimming shortened V by 5 bases and J by 6 bases, and 13 bases separated the two germline ends. This CDR3 region has 13 residues. The CDR3 DNA reads TGTGCCAGCAGTGTAGGGCCAGGGGCTGAAGCTTTCTTT. It encodes CASSVGPGAEAFF.

The CDR3 here is CASSIPYTEAFF. DNA of the CDR3: TGTGCCAGTAGCATCCCGTACACTGAAGCTTTCTTT. This chain connects TRBV7-9 to TRBJ1-1; D gene unclear. Trimming removed 9 bases at V and 3 bases at J, with 11 bases between. Germline CDR1 reads SEHNR; CDR2 reads FQNEAQ (reference sequence). CDR3 size: 12 residues.

The chain joins TRBV7-2 to TRBJ1-5; unclear D gene. Trimming removed 5 bases at V and 2 bases at J, with 16 bases between. The CDR3 sequence is 16 residues long. The germline gives CDR1 SGHTA, CDR2 FQGNSA. The CDR3 protein is CASSPGGWLGNQPQHF. The DNA for the CDR3 is TGTGCCAGCAGCCCAGGTGGTTGGCTAGGCAATCAGCCCCAGCATTTT.

Only one count was recorded for this clone. The chain has TRBV6-6 and TRBJ1-5; the D is unclear. V lost 5 bases to trimming and J lost 0 bases, with 5 bases between them. CDR1 and CDR2 from the germline V gene are MNHNY and SVGAGI (reference sequence). The CDR3 runs 13 residues. CDR3 loop: CASSHNSNQPQHF. The CDR3 DNA sequence: TGTGCCAGCAGTCACAATAGCAATCAGCCCCAGCATTTT.

Written as DNA, the CDR3 is TGTGCCAGCAGCTCTAGGGGCCATGAAAAACTGTTTTTT. The encoded protein is CASSSRGHEKLFF. This rearrangement joins TRBV5-6 to TRBJ1-4, with D tentatively TRBD1 (5 bases). The CDR3 covers 13 residues. CDR1 is SGHDT, CDR2 YYEEEE, per germline. V lost 3 bases and J lost 6, with 9 bases in between.

This chain uses TRBV25-1 with TRBJ2-4; D remains ambiguous. This CDR3 region has 11 residues. V gave up 4 bases and J gave up 7 bases, with 5 bases separating them. The germline gives CDR1 MGHDK, CDR2 SYGVNS. The CDR3 loop is CASSVGNIQYF. CDR3 DNA sequence: TGTGCCAGCAGTGTAGGGAACATTCAGTACTTC. The full variable domain, with the rest looked up from reference TRBV25-1 and TRBJ2-4, is EADIYQTPRYLVIGTGKKITLECSQTMGHDKMYWYQQDPGMELHLIHYSYGVNSTEKGDLSSESTVSRIRTEHFPLTLESARPSHTSQYLCASSVGNIQYFGAGTRLSVL.

The chain couples TRBV4-1 to TRBJ2-7; TRBD2 is a possible D gene (6 bases). With 1 base removed from V and 0 bases from J, the gap between germline ends came to 10 bases. The CDR3 has 15 residues. The germline gives CDR1 MGHRA, CDR2 YSYEKL. CDR3 sequence reads: CASSQVGAGSYEQYF. Written as DNA, the CDR3 is TGCGCCAGCAGCCAAGTAGGAGCGGGCTCCTACGAGCAGTACTTC.

This clone has more than one count but fewer than ten. The same CDR3 can be traced to other DNA sequences in this sample. The gene calls are TRBV29-1 and TRBJ1-1; D is uncertain. The CDR3 extends over 10 amino acids. V was shortened by 5 bases and J by 2 bases, with 3 bases between the two germline ends. CDR1 is SQVTM, CDR2 ANQGSEA, per germline. The CDR3 DNA sequence: TGCAGCGTTCTCAACACTGAAGCTTTCTTT. Translation gives CSVLNTEAFF.

The rearrangement links TRBV18 to TRBJ1-2; D possibly corresponds to TRBD1 (5 bases). V was pared by 3 bases and J by 8 bases, with 16 bases between. CDR3 length: 14 residues. Germline assignment: CDR1 KGHSH and CDR2 LQKENI. The CDR3 region is CASSPKTVSWGYTF. DNA of the CDR3: TGTGCCAGCTCACCTAAGACAGTATCGTGGGGCTACACCTTC.

The chain links TRBV6-5 to TRBJ1-2; TRBD1 might be the D (6 bases). Germline V gene lookup returns CDR1 MNHEY and CDR2 SVGAGI. Trimming cost V 2 bases and J 4 bases, with 11 bases left between them. The CDR3 has 14 amino acids. In nucleotides, the CDR3 is TGTGCCAGCAGTTACCCAGGGGATCCCTATGGCTACACCTTC. Translated: CASSYPGDPYGYTF.

V and J are TRBV7-6 and TRBJ2-7; possibly TRBD1 for D (6 bases). Germline V gene lookup returns CDR1 SGHVS and CDR2 FNYEAQ. CDR3 size: 17 residues. Trimming removed 5 bases from V and 1 base from J, with 21 bases in between. Here the CDR3 reads CASSPYFRDTASYEQYF. CDR3 nucleotides: TGTGCCAGCAGCCCTTACTTCCGGGACACCGCTTCCTACGAGCAGTACTTC.

V gene TRBV13 combines with J gene TRBJ2-1; the D is unclear. This CDR3 comprises 16 residues. Germline CDR1 reads PRHDT; CDR2 reads FYEKMQ (reference sequence). The V end was cut by 4 bases, the J end by 0 bases, with 13 bases between. The CDR3 sequence is CASSWLTLTSYNEQFF. DNA of the CDR3: TGTGCCAGCAGCTGGCTGACGCTAACCTCCTACAATGAGCAGTTCTTC. Full variable domain (rest looked up from reference TRBV13 and TRBJ2-1): AAGVIQSPRHLIKEKRETATLKCYPIPRHDTVYWYQQGPGQDPQFLISFYEKMQSDKGSIPDRFSAQQFSDYHSELNMSSLELGDSALYFCASSWLTLTSYNEQFFGPGTRLTVL.

The genes are TRBV19 and TRBJ2-7; 8 bases align to TRBD2. Trimming took 10 bases from V and 5 from J; bases not matched to a gene: 4. Per germline, CDR1 LNHDA and CDR2 SQIVND (reference sequence). The CDR3 sequence is 11 residues long. The DNA for the CDR3 is TGTGCCACTCGGGAGGGGCACGAGCAGTACTTC. Protein product: CATREGHEQYF.

This clone was picked up a small number of times. The V gene is TRBV19, the J gene TRBJ2-5; D is undetermined. The J call may be wrong; the DNA end is better matched by TRBJ2-7. The CDR3 has 14 residues. Germline CDR1 and CDR2: LNHDA and SQIVND (reference sequence). CDR3 bases: TGTGCCAGTAGTATAGGAGCGCCAGCCTACGAGCAGTACTTC. Translation: CASSIGAPAYEQYF.

The gene calls are TRBV25-1 and TRBJ2-7; D gene uncertain. The germline gives CDR1 MGHDK, CDR2 SYGVNS. V was pared by 3 bases and J by 4 bases, with 13 bases between. This CDR3 is 14 amino acids long. CDR3 sequence (DNA): TGTGCCAGCAGTGATTCACAGCTAATTTACGAGCAGTACTTC. This sequence encodes CASSDSQLIYEQYF.

This clone has a single count. The rearrangement links TRBV29-1 to TRBJ2-2; 10 nucleotides match TRBD1. The J segment lost 5 bases and the V segment lost 0 bases, leaving 6 bases of the junction unmatched. CDR1 is SQVTM, CDR2 ANQGSEA, per germline. This CDR3 contains 16 residues. The CDR3 DNA is TGCAGCGTTGAAGATGAGGACAGGGGGTGGACCGGGGAGCTGTTTTTT. It translates to CSVEDEDRGWTGELFF.

The DNA of the CDR3 is TGCAGCGTTGTTCCCTGGCGAGAGACCCAGTACTTC. Amino acids: CSVVPWRETQYF. The chain combines TRBV29-1 with TRBJ2-5; no clear D. The V gene's germline CDR1 is SQVTM and CDR2 ANQGSEA. V was shortened by 4 bases and J by 4 bases, with 10 bases between the two germline ends. The CDR3 has 12 residues.

This sequence joins TRBV7-2 and TRBJ2-1, with D perhaps matching TRBD2 (6 bases). The germline CDR1 and CDR2 sequences are SGHTA and FQGNSA. Trimming cost V 4 bases and J 5 bases, with 15 bases left between them. The CDR3 is 15 residues long. For the CDR3, the DNA is TGTGCCAGCAGCTATAGTCTGCGGGGACACAATGAGCAGTTCTTC. Its protein product is CASSYSLRGHNEQFF.

The chain employs TRBV29-1 and TRBJ2-1; tentative D call: TRBD1 (6 bases). Germline V gene sequence: CDR1 SQVTM, CDR2 ANQGSEA. The length of the CDR3 is 13 residues. The ends were cut back, 7 bases at V and 2 bases at J, with 12 bases in the middle. DNA for the CDR3: TGCAGCGCCCTTGGGGACACCTACAATGAGCAGTTCTTC. Protein sequence: CSALGDTYNEQFF.

In this sample, this clone turned up once. The J gene is TRBJ1-1, the V gene TRBV7-9; D uncertain. Germline CDR1 is SEHNR and CDR2 is FQNEAQ (reference sequence). This CDR3 contains 14 residues. The V gene lost 3 bases and the J gene lost 0 bases, with 8 bases spanning the gap. CDR3 nucleotides: TGTGCCAGCAGCTTCGGTCAGGTGAACACTGAAGCTTTCTTT. It is translated as CASSFGQVNTEAFF.

The chain is built from TRBV30 and TRBJ2-3; D is unresolved. Germline-derived CDR1 and CDR2 are GTSNPN and SVGIG (reference sequence). Trimming took off 1 base at V and 2 bases at J, with 13 bases between the two ends. The CDR3 totals 15 residues. CDR3 region: CAWSDSVALTDTQYF. The CDR3 nucleotides read TGTGCCTGGAGTGATTCGGTCGCCCTCACAGATACGCAGTATTTT.

This chain links TRBV13 with TRBJ1-1; 7 nucleotides agree with TRBD1. V dropped 5 bases and J dropped 5; count of bases not matched to a gene: 5. The length of the CDR3 is 13 residues. Germline CDR1 reads PRHDT; CDR2 reads FYEKMQ (reference sequence). CDR3 sequence (DNA): TGTGCCAGCAGCGTGGACAGGTGGACTGAAGCTTTCTTT. Encoded protein: CASSVDRWTEAFF.

The chain combines TRBV7-9 with TRBJ2-5, with 7 bases fitting TRBD1. The CDR3 is 12 amino acids. Per the germline V gene, CDR1 is SEHNR and CDR2 is FQNEAQ (reference sequence). V trimming: 10 bases; J trimming: 5 bases; junction bases outside the gene matches: 7. This chain's CDR3 is CATIQGMETQYF. CDR3 in DNA: TGTGCCACTATACAGGGGATGGAGACCCAGTACTTC.

The chain links TRBV20-1 to TRBJ2-7; D call uncertain. Germline V CDR1 and CDR2: DFQATT, SNEGSKA (reference sequence). The CDR3 length is 11 residues. V lost 7 bases, J lost 3 bases, and 10 bases lay in between. The CDR3 loop is CSVRKGYEQYF. The CDR3 nucleotides are TGCAGTGTCCGAAAGGGCTACGAGCAGTACTTC.

This clone was seen a handful of times. The J gene is TRBJ2-1, the V gene TRBV27, with D possibly being TRBD1 (5 bases). Germline assignment: CDR1 MNHEY and CDR2 SMNVEV (reference sequence). The ends were cut back, 2 bases at V and 0 bases at J, with 5 bases in the middle. The CDR3 runs 14 residues. The CDR3 DNA is TGTGCCAGCAGTTTAGACAGCTCCTACAATGAGCAGTTCTTC. It specifies CASSLDSSYNEQFF.

The chain couples TRBV28 to TRBJ2-3; 7 nucleotides agree with TRBD1. J lost 9 bases, V lost 6 bases, and 6 bases had no gene match. The CDR3 loop spans 12 amino acids. The germline CDR1 and CDR2 sequences are MDHEN and SYDVKM. The CDR3 DNA is TGTGCCAGCAGGAACCGGGACAGAACGCAGTATTTT. Its protein is CASRNRDRTQYF.

The rearrangement links TRBV6-5 to TRBJ1-1; 10 positions agree with TRBD1. The ends lost 4 bases at V and 8 bases at J; junction bases unmatched: 4. CDR1 MNHEY and CDR2 SVGAGI come from the germline V gene. This CDR3 spans 13 amino acids. This CDR3 reads CASSWTGGDEAFF. DNA for the CDR3: TGTGCCAGCAGTTGGACAGGGGGTGACGAAGCTTTCTTT.

V usage is TRBV4-1 and J usage is TRBJ2-7; D might be TRBD1 or TRBD2, each matching 5 bases. There are 15 residues in the CDR3. Germline CDR1 is MGHRA and CDR2 is YSYEKL. V shed 6 bases and J shed 5 bases, with 20 bases lying between them. The CDR3 nucleotides are TGCGCCAGCAGTCGCGTTTCCGGGGCCTACAACGAGCAGTACTTC. It codes for CASSRVSGAYNEQYF.

The chain employs TRBV6-6 and TRBJ2-5; D remains unclear. This CDR3 has 13 amino acids. Germline-derived CDR1 and CDR2 are MNHNY and SVGAGI (reference sequence). With 6 bases removed from V and 5 bases from J, the gap between germline ends came to 13 bases. CDR3 coding DNA: TGTGCCAGCAGGGCCCACTCGAGGGAGACCCAGTACTTC. Its protein is CASRAHSRETQYF.